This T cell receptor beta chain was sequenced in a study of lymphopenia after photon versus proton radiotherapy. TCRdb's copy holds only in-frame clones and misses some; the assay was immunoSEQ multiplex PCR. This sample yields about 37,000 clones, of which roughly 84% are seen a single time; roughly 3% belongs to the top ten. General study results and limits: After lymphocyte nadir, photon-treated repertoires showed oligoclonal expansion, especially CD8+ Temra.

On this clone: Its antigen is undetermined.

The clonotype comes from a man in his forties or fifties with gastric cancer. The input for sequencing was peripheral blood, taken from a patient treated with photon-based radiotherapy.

The CDR3 sequence is CASSLGPSRNNEQFF. DNA of the CDR3: TGTGCCAGCAGCTTAGGTCCTAGCCGTAACAATGAGCAGTTCTTC. The genes are TRBV7-3 and TRBJ2-1; D is possibly TRBD2 (5 bases). V was shortened by 2 bases and J by 5 bases, with 13 bases between the two germline ends. The germline CDR1 and CDR2 sequences are SGHTA and FQGTGA. CDR3 length equals 15 residues.